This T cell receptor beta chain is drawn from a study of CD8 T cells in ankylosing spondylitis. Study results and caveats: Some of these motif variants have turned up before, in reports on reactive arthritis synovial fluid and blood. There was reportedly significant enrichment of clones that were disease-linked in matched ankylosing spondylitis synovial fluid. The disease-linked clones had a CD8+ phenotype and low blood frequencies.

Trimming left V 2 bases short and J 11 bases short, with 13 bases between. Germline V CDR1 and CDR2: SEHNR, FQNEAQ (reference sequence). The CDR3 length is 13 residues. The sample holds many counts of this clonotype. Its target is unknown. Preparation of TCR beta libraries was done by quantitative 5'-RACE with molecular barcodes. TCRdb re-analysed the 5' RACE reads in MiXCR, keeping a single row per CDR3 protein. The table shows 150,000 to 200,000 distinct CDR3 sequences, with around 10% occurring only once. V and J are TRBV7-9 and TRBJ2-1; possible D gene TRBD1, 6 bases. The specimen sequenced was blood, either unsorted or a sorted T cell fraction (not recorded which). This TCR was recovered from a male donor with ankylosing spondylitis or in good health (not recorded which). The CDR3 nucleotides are TGTGCCAGCAGCTTACGGACAGTTAATCAGCAGTTCTTC. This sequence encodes CASSLRTVNQQFF.